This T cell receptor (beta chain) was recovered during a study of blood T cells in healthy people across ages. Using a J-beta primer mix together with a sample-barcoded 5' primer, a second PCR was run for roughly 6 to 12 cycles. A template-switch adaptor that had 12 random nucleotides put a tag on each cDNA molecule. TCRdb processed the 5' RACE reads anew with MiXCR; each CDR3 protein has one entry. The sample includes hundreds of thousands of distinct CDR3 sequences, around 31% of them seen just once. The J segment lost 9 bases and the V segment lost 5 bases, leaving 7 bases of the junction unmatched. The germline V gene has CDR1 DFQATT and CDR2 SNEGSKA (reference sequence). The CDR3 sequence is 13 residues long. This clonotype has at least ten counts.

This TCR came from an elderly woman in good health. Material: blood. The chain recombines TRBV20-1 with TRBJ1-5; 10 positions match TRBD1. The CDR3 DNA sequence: TGCAGTGCTCGACAGGGGGCCCTAGGGCCCCAGCATTTT. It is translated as CSARQGALGPQHF.